This T cell receptor (beta chain) was sequenced for a study of T cell responses to AZD1222 COVID-19 vaccine. Per the germline V gene, CDR1 is MNHNY and CDR2 is SVGAGI (reference sequence). The length of the CDR3 is 15 residues. V was clipped by 5 bases and J by 8 bases; unmatched bases: 6. Generated by immunoSEQ multiplex PCR, the TCRdb table keeps only in-frame clones and is missing some. The sample has tens of thousands of clones, roughly 88% seen once; the top ten hold around 10%. Broader study findings: Most donors were white British and more were female, and clonal diversity was possibly underestimated.

Comments on this clone: As yet, its antigen is unknown.

This chain links TRBV6-6 with TRBJ2-1; 13 nucleotides align to TRBD2. This TCR came from an adult who received the AZD1222 COVID-19 vaccine. The specimen comprised peripheral blood, sampled 28 days after the second AZD1222 dose. In nucleotides, the CDR3 is TGTGCCAGCAGTCCTAGGACTAGCGGGAGCGATGAGCAGTTCTTC. Its protein is CASSPRTSGSDEQFF.